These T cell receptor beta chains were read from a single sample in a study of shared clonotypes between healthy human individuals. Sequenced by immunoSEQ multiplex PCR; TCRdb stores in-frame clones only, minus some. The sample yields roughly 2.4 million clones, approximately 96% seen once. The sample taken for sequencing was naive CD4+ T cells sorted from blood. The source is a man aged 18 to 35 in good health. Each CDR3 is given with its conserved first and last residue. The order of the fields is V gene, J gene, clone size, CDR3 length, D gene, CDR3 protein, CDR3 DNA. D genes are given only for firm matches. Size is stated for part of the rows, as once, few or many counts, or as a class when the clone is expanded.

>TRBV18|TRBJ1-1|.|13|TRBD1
CASSPHRDSEAFF
TGTGCCAGCTCACCGCACCGGGACAGTGAAGCTTTCTTT
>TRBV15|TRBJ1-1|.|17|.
CATSREGGWAANTEAFF
TGTGCCACCAGCAGAGAAGGGGGTTGGGCAGCAAACACTGAAGCTTTCTTT
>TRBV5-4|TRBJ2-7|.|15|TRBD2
CASSLSSGRRYEQYF
TGTGCCAGCAGCTTGTCAAGCGGGAGGCGTTACGAGCAGTACTTC
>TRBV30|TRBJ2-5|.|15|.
CAWSVKIGTQETQYF
TGTGCCTGGAGTGTAAAGATAGGGACACAAGAGACCCAGTACTTC
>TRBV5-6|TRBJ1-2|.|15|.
CASSSPRVGNYGYTF
TGTGCCAGCAGCTCACCCAGAGTAGGAAACTATGGCTACACCTTC
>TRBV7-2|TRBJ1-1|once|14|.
CASRNPGRETGAFF
TGTGCCAGCCGCAACCCCGGACGGGAAACGGGAGCTTTCTTT
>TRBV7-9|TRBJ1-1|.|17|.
CASSFPPLRKTNTEAFF
TGTGCCAGCAGCTTTCCCCCCCTTAGGAAGACCAACACTGAAGCTTTCTTT
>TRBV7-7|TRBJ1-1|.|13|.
CASSPLTQGEAFF
TGTGCTAGCAGCCCTTTAACGCAAGGTGAAGCTTTCTTT
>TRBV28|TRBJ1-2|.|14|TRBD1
CASSFRTGGYGYTF
TGTGCCAGCAGTTTCCGGACAGGGGGGTATGGCTACACCTTC
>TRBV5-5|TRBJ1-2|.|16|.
CASSTYGGILNYGYTF
TGTGCCAGCAGCACATACGGGGGAATTCTTAACTATGGCTACACCTTC
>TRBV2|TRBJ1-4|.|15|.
CASSENGGAREKLFF
TGTGCCAGCAGTGAAAATGGGGGGGCGAGGGAAAAACTGTTTTTT
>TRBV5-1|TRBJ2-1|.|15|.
CASSLGGSSYNEQFF
TGCGCCAGCAGCTTGGGAGGATCCTCCTACAATGAGCAGTTCTTC
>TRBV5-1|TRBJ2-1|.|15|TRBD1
CASSPLDRDYNEQFF
TGCGCCAGCAGCCCATTGGACAGGGACTACAATGAGCAGTTCTTC
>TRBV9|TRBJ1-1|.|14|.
CASSPSGWATEAFF
TGTGCCAGCAGCCCGAGCGGGTGGGCCACTGAAGCTTTCTTT
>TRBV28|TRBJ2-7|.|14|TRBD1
CASITGTGSYEQYF
TGTGCCAGCATCACCGGGACAGGCTCCTACGAGCAGTACTTC
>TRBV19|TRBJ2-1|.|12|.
CASSTSPVEQFF
TGTGCCAGTAGTACTAGTCCGGTCGAGCAGTTCTTC
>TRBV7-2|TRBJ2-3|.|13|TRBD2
CASGGVSTDTQYF
TGTGCCAGCGGGGGGGTAAGCACAGATACGCAGTATTTT
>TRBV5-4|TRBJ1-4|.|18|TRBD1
CASSFSITTGTGGEKLFF
TGTGCCAGCAGCTTTAGCATAACTACCGGGACAGGGGGTGAAAAACTGTTTTTT
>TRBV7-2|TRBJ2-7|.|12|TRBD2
CASSRGGYEQYF
TGTGCCAGCAGCCGGGGGGGATACGAGCAGTACTTC
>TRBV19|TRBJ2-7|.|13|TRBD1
CASAKGGPWEQYF
TGTGCCAGTGCAAAAGGGGGCCCATGGGAGCAGTACTTC
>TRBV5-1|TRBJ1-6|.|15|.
CASSLEGSYNSPLHF
TGCGCCAGCAGCTTGGAGGGGTCCTATAATTCACCCCTCCACTTT
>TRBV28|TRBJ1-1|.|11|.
CASSVNTEAFF
TGTGCCAGCAGTGTGAACACTGAAGCTTTCTTT
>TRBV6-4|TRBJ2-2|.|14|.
CASSVQEYTGELFF
TGTGCCAGCAGTGTACAGGAATACACCGGGGAGCTGTTTTTT
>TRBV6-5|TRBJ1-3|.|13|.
CASQPDIRNTIYF
TGTGCCAGTCAGCCGGACATCCGAAACACCATATATTTT
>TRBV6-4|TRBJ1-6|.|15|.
CASSESHGLNSPLHF
TGTGCCAGCAGTGAATCCCACGGCCTTAATTCACCCCTCCACTTT
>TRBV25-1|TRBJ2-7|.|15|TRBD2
CASSPGLAGYYEQYF
TGTGCCAGCAGCCCTGGACTAGCGGGGTACTACGAGCAGTACTTC
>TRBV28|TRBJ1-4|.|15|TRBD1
CASSPGQGAGEKLFF
TGTGCCAGCAGTCCCGGACAGGGGGCGGGTGAAAAACTGTTTTTT
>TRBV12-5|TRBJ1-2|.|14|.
CASGLTGTVGGYTF
TGTGCTAGTGGTTTGACCGGGACGGTGGGTGGCTACACCTTC
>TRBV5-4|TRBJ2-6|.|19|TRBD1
CASSLGLGQGGTGANVLTF
TGTGCCAGCAGCTTGGGGCTGGGACAGGGAGGAACTGGGGCCAACGTCCTGACTTTC
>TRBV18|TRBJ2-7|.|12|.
CASSSDSYEQYF
TGTGCCAGCTCATCCGACAGTTACGAGCAGTACTTC
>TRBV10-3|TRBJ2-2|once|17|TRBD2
CAISESSGGRNTGELFF
TGTGCCATCAGTGAGTCGTCGGGCGGGAGAAACACCGGGGAGCTGTTTTTT
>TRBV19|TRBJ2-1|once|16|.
CASSTGVGASLREQFF
TGTGCCAGTAGTACTGGGGTGGGGGCGTCCCTCAGGGAGCAGTTCTTC
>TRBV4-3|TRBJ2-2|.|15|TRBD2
CASSQGLAGTGELFF
TGCGCCAGCAGCCAGGGACTAGCAGGCACCGGGGAGCTGTTTTTT
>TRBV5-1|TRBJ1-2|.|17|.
CASQTPDGETGGYGYTF
TGCGCCAGCCAAACACCCGACGGGGAAACTGGAGGGTATGGCTACACCTTC
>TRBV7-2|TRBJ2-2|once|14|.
CASSLTSGGGELFF
TGTGCCAGCAGCCTTACCTCCGGGGGCGGGGAGCTGTTTTTT
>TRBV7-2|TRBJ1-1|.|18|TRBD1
CASSPTTGGMVSFAEAFF
TGTGCCAGCAGCCCAACGACAGGGGGCATGGTCTCCTTCGCTGAAGCTTTCTTT
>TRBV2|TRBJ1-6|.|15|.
CASSGQSSYNSPLHF
TGTGCCAGCAGTGGACAGAGCTCCTATAATTCACCCCTCCACTTT